Shown below are 17 T cell receptor beta chains from a single sample sequenced in a study of blood T cell repertoires in COVID-19. The protocol was immunoSEQ multiplex PCR, while the TCRdb copy is restricted to in-frame clones and leaves out a portion. The sample holds fewer than 200,000 clones, 79% seen once. Input material: peripheral blood. Receptor source: a woman aged 55-70 years with COVID-19, enrolled during active disease.

The V gene is TRBV6-2 or TRBV6-3, the J gene TRBJ2-2; the D gene is possibly TRBD2 (7 bases). CDR1 and CDR2 from the germline V gene are MNHEY and SVGEGT. CDR3 length: 15 residues. V lost 2 bases and J lost 4, with 11 bases in between. In DNA, the CDR3 is TGTGCCAGCAGTTACCGGGGGGCTGGCACCGGGGAGCTGTTTTTT. Translated, it gives CASSYRGAGTGELFF.

This clone was observed a few times. The gene calls are TRBV6-1 and TRBJ2-5, with D uncertain. Trimming removed 2 bases at V and 9 bases at J, with 10 bases between. This CDR3 is built from 12 residues. Germline values: CDR1 MNHNS, CDR2 SASEGT. The CDR3 DNA is TGTGCCAGCAGTGAAATCGGTTACGCCCAGTACTTC. Its translation is CASSEIGYAQYF.

The V call is TRBV5-1, the J call TRBJ2-5; 8 positions agree with TRBD1. V shed 4 bases, J shed 4 bases, and the junction held 15 bases outside the gene matches. This CDR3 region has 17 residues. Germline assignment: CDR1 SGHRS and CDR2 YFSETQ. The CDR3 sequence is CASSPRTGTTPGETQYF. The CDR3 DNA sequence: TGCGCCAGCAGCCCTAGGACAGGGACAACCCCGGGAGAGACCCAGTACTTC.

The genes are TRBV4-1 and TRBJ2-4, with D possibly being TRBD1 (6 bases). The CDR3 loop spans 17 amino acids. V shed 3 bases and J shed 1 base, with 16 bases lying between them. Germline assignment: CDR1 MGHRA and CDR2 YSYEKL. CDR3 protein: CASSQPGTPRAKNIQYF. DNA for the CDR3: TGCGCCAGCAGCCAGCCCGGGACACCAAGGGCCAAAAACATTCAGTACTTC.

The chain carries TRBV5-5 and TRBJ1-2; TRBD1 aligns across 9 bases. J gave up 1 base and V 4 bases, and 8 bases lay outside the gene matches. The length of the CDR3 is 16 residues. Germline V lookup: CDR1 SGHKS, CDR2 YYEKEE (reference sequence). The CDR3 sequence: CASSLTGGSLNYGYTF. CDR3 nucleotide sequence: TGTGCCAGCAGCCTGACAGGGGGGAGCCTTAACTATGGCTACACCTTC.

This chain connects TRBV27 to TRBJ2-1; 7 nucleotides match TRBD2. This CDR3 has 13 amino acids. CDR1 is MNHEY and CDR2 is SMNVEV in the germline V gene (reference sequence). The J segment lost 9 bases and the V segment lost 9 bases, leaving 11 bases of the junction unmatched. CDR3 nucleotides: TGTGCCAGTCAGCGGGATAGGTTTGGTGAGCAGTTCTTC. Translating it yields CASQRDRFGEQFF.

The chain carries TRBV19 and TRBJ2-1; perhaps TRBD2 as D (6 bases). The germline gives CDR1 LNHDA, CDR2 SQIVND (reference sequence). CDR3 length equals 15 residues. V dropped 5 bases and J dropped 4 bases, with 15 bases sitting between them. In nucleotides, the CDR3 is TGTGCCAGTAGTCGAGTACCCGGGAGTTACAATGAGCAGTTCTTC. Translation gives CASSRVPGSYNEQFF. The whole variable domain, filled in from reference TRBV19 and TRBJ2-1, reads DGGITQSPKYLFRKEGQNVTLSCEQNLNHDAMYWYRQDPGQGLRLIYYSQIVNDFQKGDIAEGYSVSREKKESFPLTVTSAQKNPTAFYLCASSRVPGSYNEQFFGPGTRLTVL.

In its sample, this clone was seen once. This chain joins TRBV10-3 and TRBJ1-5; D not certain. Between the trimmed V and J ends, which lost 4 bases and 5 bases, there was a span of 12 bases. From germline, CDR1 is ENHRY and CDR2 SYGVKD. The CDR3 runs to 14 residues. For the CDR3, the DNA is TGTGCCATCAGTGCCAGAGGGCGGGATCAGCCCCAGCATTTT. Amino acids: CAISARGRDQPQHF.

V and J are TRBV6-1 and TRBJ2-7, with D hard to call. The CDR3 runs to 18 residues. V lost 0 bases to trimming and J lost 0 bases, with 18 bases between them. The V gene's germline CDR1 is MNHNS and CDR2 SASEGT. This CDR3 is CASSEAVALLTFSYEQYF. The CDR3 DNA reads as TGTGCCAGCAGTGAAGCAGTGGCACTACTTACTTTCTCCTACGAGCAGTACTTC.

The rearrangement joins TRBV12-3 or TRBV12-4 to TRBJ2-1; no clear D gene. V was clipped by 6 bases and J by 4 bases, with 7 bases between them. The CDR3 is 12 residues long. The CDR3 bases are TGTGCCAGCAGCCAACGGTACAATGAGCAGTTCTTC. This encodes CASSQRYNEQFF.

The rearrangement links TRBV27 to TRBJ1-2; no clear D. The CDR3 has 14 amino acids. Trimming pared 2 bases from V and 4 bases from J, leaving 11 bases between. The germline CDR1 and CDR2 sequences are MNHEY and SMNVEV (reference sequence). CDR3 nucleotides: TGTGCCAGCAGTTTAAATTCGCCCGGCTATGGCTACACCTTC. This encodes CASSLNSPGYGYTF.

The rearrangement links TRBV25-1 to TRBJ2-3, with TRBD2 as a possible D gene (5 bases). V was pared by 7 bases and J by 3 bases, with 11 bases between. The CDR3 consists of 13 residues. Germline V gene lookup returns CDR1 MGHDK and CDR2 SYGVNS. Here the CDR3 DNA reads TGTGCCAGCACGGAAGGAGGAACAGATACGCAGTATTTT. The encoded protein is CASTEGGTDTQYF.

The gene calls are TRBV27 and TRBJ2-7; 9 bases are shared with TRBD1. The CDR3 covers 15 residues. With 6 bases clipped from V and 3 bases from J, the junction kept 9 bases outside the gene matches. Germline V gene lookup returns CDR1 MNHEY and CDR2 SMNVEV (reference sequence). Here the CDR3 reads CASSPYPGQGYEQYF. The CDR3 DNA reads TGTGCCAGCAGCCCATACCCGGGACAGGGCTACGAGCAGTACTTC.

This clone was found a few times. This chain uses TRBV5-1 with TRBJ2-2; the D gene is possibly TRBD2 (7 bases). V was trimmed by 0 bases and J by 6 bases, leaving 15 bases between them. In germline, CDR1 is SGHRS, CDR2 YFSETQ. The CDR3 sequence is 16 residues long. This CDR3 is CASSLAGGAYAGELFF. The CDR3 DNA reads TGCGCCAGCAGCTTGGCTGGGGGGGCGTACGCCGGGGAGCTGTTTTTT.

V gene TRBV2 combines with J gene TRBJ1-2; tentatively, D is TRBD1 (5 bases). V was clipped by 3 bases and J by 5 bases, with 13 bases between them. The CDR3 consists of 14 residues. Germline V CDR1 and CDR2: SNHLY, FYNNEI. This CDR3 is CASSDTLDSYGYTF. DNA of the CDR3: TGTGCCAGCAGTGATACTTTAGACAGTTATGGCTACACCTTC.

The chain has TRBV7-9 and TRBJ1-4; 10 nucleotides align to TRBD1. CDR1 is SEHNR and CDR2 is FQNEAQ in the germline V gene (reference sequence). After removal of 1 base from V and 7 bases from J, the junction contained 6 bases not matched to a gene. The CDR3 is 16 residues long. CDR3 amino acids: CASSLETGGWTEKLFF. The CDR3 bases are TGTGCCAGCAGCTTAGAGACAGGGGGCTGGACTGAAAAACTGTTTTTT.

This clone has just one count. The V call is TRBV3-1 (or the pseudogene TRBV3-2), the J call TRBJ2-3; tentative D call: TRBD1 (6 bases). The CDR3 loop spans 16 amino acids. Germline values: CDR1 LGHDT, CDR2 YNNKEL (reference sequence). V gave up 3 bases and J gave up 2 bases, with 15 bases separating them. The CDR3 nucleotides are TGTGCCAGCAGCCATCCCGGAAGGGGGTCCACAGATACGCAGTATTTT. This sequence encodes CASSHPGRGSTDTQYF.